This T cell receptor beta chain emerged from a study of OX40 agonist ivuxolimab in advanced cancers. The CDR3 spans 14 residues. From germline, CDR1 is MNHEY and CDR2 SVGAGI. Trimming cost V 7 bases and J 5 bases, with 18 bases left between them. TCRdb keeps only in-frame clones here, not all; method: immunoSEQ multiplex PCR. The data contain tens of thousands of clones, roughly 84% of them singletons. This specimen consisted of CD4+ or CD8+ T cells sorted from blood, obtained in a trial of the OX40 agonist ivuxolimab. The chain carries TRBV6-5 and TRBJ2-7; D perhaps matches TRBD2 (6 bases). This receptor was taken from an adult with an advanced solid tumor such as melanoma, head and neck, liver or kidney cancer. The CDR3 bases are TGTGCCAGCACGCCATCACCCGGGGGTAACGAGCAGTACTTC. Amino acids: CASTPSPGGNEQYF.